These T cell receptor beta chains were read from a single sample in a study of T cell repertoires in cytomegalovirus infection. Via MiXCR, TCRdb re-called the reads, giving one row per CDR3 protein. The table shows 250,000 to 300,000 distinct CDR3 sequences, with 20% to 25% occurring only once. Their specific antigens are unknown. Sequenced here: cultured PBMCs, sampled from culture after CMV antigen stimulation. The receptors derive from a human donor in good health (CMV status not recorded). Some clones in this sample may be carry-over from other donors' samples. Each CDR3 is given with its conserved first and last residue. A D gene is named only where the DNA matches it firmly. For some rows the clone size is stated as once, few or many, or as a class when expanded; others skip it.

J gene: TRBJ2-1
V gene: TRBV28
clone size: .
D gene: .
CDR3 protein: CASSPPREKTYNEQFF
CDR3 DNA: TGTGCCAGCTCCCCCCCCCGGGAGAAGACCTACAATGAGCAGTTCTTC

J gene: TRBJ1-6
V gene: TRBV27
clone size: few
D gene: .
CDR3 protein: CASSLRSGTVSLHF
CDR3 DNA: TGTGCCAGCAGTTTGCGTTCCGGGACGGTCTCCCTCCACTTT

J gene: TRBJ1-1
V gene: TRBV7-2
clone size: few
D gene: .
CDR3 protein: CASSRQYTEAFF
CDR3 DNA: TGTGCCAGCAGTCGACAGTACACTGAAGCTTTCTTT

J gene: TRBJ1-1
V gene: TRBV4-3
clone size: .
D gene: .
CDR3 protein: CASSQATANTEAFF
CDR3 DNA: TGCGCCAGCAGCCAAGCGACAGCGAACACTGAAGCTTTCTTT

J gene: TRBJ1-5
V gene: TRBV28
clone size: .
D gene: TRBD1
CDR3 protein: CASSFPSGGSQHF
CDR3 DNA: TGTGCCAGCAGTTTCCCTTCAGGGGGCTCCCAGCATTTT

J gene: TRBJ2-3
V gene: TRBV23-1
clone size: .
D gene: .
CDR3 protein: CASRALSTDTQYF
CDR3 DNA: TGCGCCAGCAGGGCCCTCTCCACGGATACGCAGTATTTT

J gene: TRBJ2-4
V gene: TRBV7-4
clone size: few
D gene: .
CDR3 protein: CASSPPSELAKNIQYF
CDR3 DNA: TGTGCCAGCAGCCCACCCTCGGAACTAGCCAAAAACATTCAGTACTTC

J gene: TRBJ2-5
V gene: TRBV10-3
clone size: .
D gene: .
CDR3 protein: CAAGQGTTQYF
CDR3 DNA: TGTGCCGCAGGGCAGGGGACGACCCAGTACTTC

J gene: TRBJ1-2
V gene: TRBV10-3
clone size: .
D gene: .
CDR3 protein: CAISGQGKDGYTF
CDR3 DNA: TGTGCCATCAGTGGCCAGGGGAAGGATGGCTACACCTTC

J gene: TRBJ2-3
V gene: TRBV7-2
clone size: few
D gene: .
CDR3 protein: CASSLKGSSPDTQYF
CDR3 DNA: TGTGCCAGCAGCTTAAAGGGCAGTTCCCCAGATACGCAGTATTTT

J gene: TRBJ2-5
V gene: TRBV7-7
clone size: .
D gene: TRBD2
CDR3 protein: CASSFFGGSQETQYF
CDR3 DNA: TGTGCTAGCAGCTTTTTTGGCGGGAGCCAAGAGACCCAGTACTTC

J gene: TRBJ1-5
V gene: TRBV12-3/TRBV12-4
clone size: many
D gene: .
CDR3 protein: CASSPDGKHNQPQHF
CDR3 DNA: TGTGCCAGCAGTCCCGACGGGAAGCACAATCAGCCCCAGCATTTT

J gene: TRBJ1-6
V gene: TRBV28
clone size: few
D gene: TRBD1
CDR3 protein: CASSDWTGQNSPLHF
CDR3 DNA: TGTGCCAGCAGTGACTGGACAGGGCAGAATTCACCCCTCCACTTT

J gene: TRBJ1-1
V gene: TRBV28
clone size: few
D gene: .
CDR3 protein: CASRGRPEAFF
CDR3 DNA: TGTGCCAGCAGGGGACGGCCTGAAGCTTTCTTT

J gene: TRBJ1-6
V gene: TRBV7-2
clone size: .
D gene: .
CDR3 protein: CASSLAGRNSPLHF
CDR3 DNA: TGTGCCAGCAGCTTAGCAGGGCGGAATTCACCCCTCCACTTT

J gene: TRBJ2-1
V gene: TRBV12-3/TRBV12-4
clone size: few
D gene: TRBD2
CDR3 protein: CASSPIAGGTNEQFF
CDR3 DNA: TGTGCCAGCAGTCCCATAGCGGGAGGGACAAATGAGCAGTTCTTC

J gene: TRBJ2-5
V gene: TRBV15
clone size: many
D gene: TRBD2
CDR3 protein: CATSRGTSVETQYF
CDR3 DNA: TGTGCCACCAGCAGAGGGACTAGCGTGGAGACCCAGTACTTC

J gene: TRBJ2-1
V gene: TRBV7-4
clone size: .
D gene: .
CDR3 protein: CASRARGTRGGDEQFF
CDR3 DNA: TGTGCCAGCAGGGCTCGAGGCACCCGAGGCGGGGATGAGCAGTTCTTC

J gene: TRBJ1-2
V gene: TRBV27
clone size: few
D gene: .
CDR3 protein: CASSLGGANYGYTF
CDR3 DNA: TGTGCCAGCAGTTTAGGGGGGGCCAACTATGGCTACACCTTC

J gene: TRBJ2-1
V gene: TRBV12-3/TRBV12-4
clone size: .
D gene: .
CDR3 protein: CASSFSGFRLYNEQFF
CDR3 DNA: TGTGCCAGCAGTTTCAGTGGGTTCCGCTTATACAATGAGCAGTTCTTC

J gene: TRBJ2-1
V gene: TRBV10-3
clone size: .
D gene: TRBD2
CDR3 protein: CAISLGASGYNEQFF
CDR3 DNA: TGTGCCATCAGTTTGGGGGCTAGCGGGTACAATGAGCAGTTCTTC

J gene: TRBJ2-2
V gene: TRBV12-3/TRBV12-4
clone size: many
D gene: .
CDR3 protein: CASSQRQGGTGELFF
CDR3 DNA: TGTGCCAGCAGTCAGAGGCAAGGCGGCACCGGGGAGCTGTTTTTT

J gene: TRBJ2-7
V gene: TRBV10-2
clone size: .
D gene: TRBD2
CDR3 protein: CASSRAGLAREQYF
CDR3 DNA: TGCGCCAGCAGTAGAGCGGGACTAGCGCGCGAGCAGTACTTC

J gene: TRBJ1-2
V gene: TRBV7-9
clone size: few
D gene: TRBD1
CDR3 protein: CASSFGQGPYGYTF
CDR3 DNA: TGTGCCAGCAGCTTCGGACAGGGCCCCTATGGCTACACCTTC

J gene: TRBJ2-1
V gene: TRBV2
clone size: .
D gene: .
CDR3 protein: CASNAQTGAYNEQFF
CDR3 DNA: TGTGCCAGCAACGCCCAAACTGGGGCCTACAATGAGCAGTTCTTC